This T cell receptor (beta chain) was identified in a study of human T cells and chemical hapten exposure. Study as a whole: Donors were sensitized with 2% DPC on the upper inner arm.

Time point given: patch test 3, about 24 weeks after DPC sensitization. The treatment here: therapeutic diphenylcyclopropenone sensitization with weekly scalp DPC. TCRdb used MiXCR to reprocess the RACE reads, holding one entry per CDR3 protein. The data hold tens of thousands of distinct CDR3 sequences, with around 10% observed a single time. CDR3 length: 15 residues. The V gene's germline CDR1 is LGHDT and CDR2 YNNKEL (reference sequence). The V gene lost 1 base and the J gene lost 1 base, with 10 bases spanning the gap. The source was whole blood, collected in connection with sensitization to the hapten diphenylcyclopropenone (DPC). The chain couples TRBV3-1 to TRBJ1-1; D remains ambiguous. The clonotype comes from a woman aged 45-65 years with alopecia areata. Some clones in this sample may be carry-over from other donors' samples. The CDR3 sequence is CASSQGHEGNTEAFF. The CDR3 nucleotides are TGTGCCAGCAGCCAAGGTCATGAGGGGAACACTGAAGCTTTCTTT.